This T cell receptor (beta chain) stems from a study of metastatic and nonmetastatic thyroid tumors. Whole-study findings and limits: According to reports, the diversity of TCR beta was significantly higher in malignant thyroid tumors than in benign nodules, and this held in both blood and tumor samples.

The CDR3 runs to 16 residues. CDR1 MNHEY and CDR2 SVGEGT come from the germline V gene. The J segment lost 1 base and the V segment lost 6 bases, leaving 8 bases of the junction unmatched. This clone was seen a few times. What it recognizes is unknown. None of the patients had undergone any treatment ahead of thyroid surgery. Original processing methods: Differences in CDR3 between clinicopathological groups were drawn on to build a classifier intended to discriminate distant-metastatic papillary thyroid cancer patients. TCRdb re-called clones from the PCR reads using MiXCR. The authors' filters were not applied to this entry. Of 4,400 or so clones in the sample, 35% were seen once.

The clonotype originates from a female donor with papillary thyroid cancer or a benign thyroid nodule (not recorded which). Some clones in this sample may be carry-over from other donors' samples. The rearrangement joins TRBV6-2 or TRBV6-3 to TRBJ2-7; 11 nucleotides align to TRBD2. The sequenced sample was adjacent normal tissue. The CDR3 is CASRSLAGGLSYEQYF. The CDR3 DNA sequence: TGTGCCAGCAGGAGTCTAGCGGGAGGCCTTTCCTACGAGCAGTACTTC.